This paragraph covers one T cell receptor (beta chain) sequence. These data belong to a study of blood T cell repertoires in COVID-19. This table comes from immunoSEQ multiplex PCR, and its TCRdb copy is limited to in-frame clones, with some not included. The sample lists under 250,000 clones; almost 85% were seen once. The V gene's germline CDR1 is SNHLY and CDR2 FYNNEI. This CDR3 is built from 12 residues. Trimming took off 5 bases at V and 5 bases at J, with 8 bases between the two ends. The sequence was obtained from a man between 50 and 59 years old with acute or convalescent COVID-19. The source material was peripheral blood. V and J are TRBV2 and TRBJ2-3, with D possibly matching TRBD1 (6 bases). The chain's CDR3 is CASSPGVDTQYF. The CDR3 nucleotides are TGTGCCAGCAGTCCAGGGGTAGATACGCAGTATTTT.